What follows describes a single TCR beta chain. Its antigen is still unknown. The study ran its PCR with 60 Vbeta and 13 Jbeta primers. Using immunoSEQ multiplex PCR, the repertoire was profiled, and TCRdb retains in-frame clones only, with some absent. The repertoire holds more than 80,000 clones, more than 55% seen once, with 2.3% in the top ten. Between the trimmed V and J ends, which lost 5 bases and 4 bases, there was a span of 14 bases. This CDR3 has 14 residues. CDR1 and CDR2 (germline): SGHVS, FQNEAQ. The data derive from a study of cytomegalovirus exposure and HLA in healthy donors. Study-level results: Later work found most CMV-associated TCR beta chains apparently HLA-restricted.

The receptor was derived from a human donor in good health. Sequencing used PBMCs. This chain connects TRBV7-8 to TRBJ2-5, with D perhaps matching TRBD1 (6 bases). For the CDR3, the DNA is TGTGCCAGCAGCCCCGTGGGCAGGGGAGAGACCCAGTACTTC. Translated, it gives CASSPVGRGETQYF. Together with reference TRBV7-8 and TRBJ2-5, the CDR3 gives the full variable domain: GAGVSQSPRYKVAKRGQDVALRCDPISGHVSLFWYQQALGQGPEFLTYFQNEAQLDKSGLPSDRFFAERPEGSVSTLKIQRTQQEDSAVYLCASSPVGRGETQYFGPGTRLLVL.